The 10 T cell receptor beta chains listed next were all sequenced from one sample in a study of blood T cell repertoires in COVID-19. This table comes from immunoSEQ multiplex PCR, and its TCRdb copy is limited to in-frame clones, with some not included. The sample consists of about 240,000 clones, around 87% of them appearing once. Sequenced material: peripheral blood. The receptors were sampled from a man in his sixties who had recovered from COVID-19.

Written as DNA, the CDR3 is TGTGCCAGCAGCCCGTTAGACAGGGCGACCTACGAGCAGTACGTC. This encodes CASSPLDRATYEQYV. The gene calls are TRBV5-5 and TRBJ2-7, with 7 positions matching TRBD1. V shed 4 bases and J 2 bases; nucleotides not matched to a gene: 9. Germline V lookup: CDR1 SGHKS, CDR2 YYEKEE (reference sequence). The CDR3 runs 15 residues.

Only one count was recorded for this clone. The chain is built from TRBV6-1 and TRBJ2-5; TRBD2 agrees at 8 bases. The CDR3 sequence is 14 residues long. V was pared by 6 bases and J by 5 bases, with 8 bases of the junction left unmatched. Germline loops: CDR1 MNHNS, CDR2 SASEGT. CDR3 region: CASSPGGAMETQYF. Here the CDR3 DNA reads TGTGCCAGCAGCCCCGGGGGGGCGATGGAGACCCAGTACTTC.

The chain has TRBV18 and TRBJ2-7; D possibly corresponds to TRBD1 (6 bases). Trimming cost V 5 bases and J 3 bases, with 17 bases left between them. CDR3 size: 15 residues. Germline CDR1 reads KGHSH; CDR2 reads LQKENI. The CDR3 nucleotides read TGTGCCAGCTCAGCAAGTTCACAGGGTTTCTACGAGCAGTACTTC. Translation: CASSASSQGFYEQYF. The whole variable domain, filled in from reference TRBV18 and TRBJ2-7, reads NAGVMQNPRHLVRRRGQEARLRCSPMKGHSHVYWYRQLPEEGLKFMVYLQKENIIDESGMPKERFSAEFPKEGPSILRIQQVVRGDSAAYFCASSASSQGFYEQYFGPGTRLTVT.

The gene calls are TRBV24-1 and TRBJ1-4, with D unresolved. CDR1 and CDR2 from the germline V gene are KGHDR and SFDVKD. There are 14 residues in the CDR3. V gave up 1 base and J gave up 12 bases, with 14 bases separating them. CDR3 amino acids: CATSDFPPGDELFF. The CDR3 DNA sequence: TGTGCCACCAGTGATTTTCCCCCAGGTGATGAACTGTTTTTT.

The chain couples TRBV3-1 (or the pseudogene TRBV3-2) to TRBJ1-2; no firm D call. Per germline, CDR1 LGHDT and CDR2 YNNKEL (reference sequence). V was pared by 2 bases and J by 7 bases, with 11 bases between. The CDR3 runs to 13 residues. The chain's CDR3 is CASSQLAGFGYTF. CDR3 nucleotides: TGTGCCAGCAGCCAACTCGCGGGTTTTGGCTACACCTTC.

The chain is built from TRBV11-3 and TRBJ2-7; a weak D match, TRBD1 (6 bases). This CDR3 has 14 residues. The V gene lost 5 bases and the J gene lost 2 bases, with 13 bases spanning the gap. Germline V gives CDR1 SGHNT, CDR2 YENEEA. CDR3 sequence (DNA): TGTGCCAGCAGCCCCCGGACAGCGCCCTACGAGCAGTACTTC. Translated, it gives CASSPRTAPYEQYF.

The chain's CDR3 is CASSQLTGSNTEAFF. The CDR3 region has the DNA TGCGCCAGCAGCCAACTAACAGGGTCGAACACTGAAGCTTTCTTT. The chain joins TRBV4-1 to TRBJ1-1; a weak D match, TRBD1 (6 bases). The CDR3 totals 15 residues. Germline V gives CDR1 MGHRA, CDR2 YSYEKL. Deletions cut 2 bases from V and 1 base from J, with 11 bases between.

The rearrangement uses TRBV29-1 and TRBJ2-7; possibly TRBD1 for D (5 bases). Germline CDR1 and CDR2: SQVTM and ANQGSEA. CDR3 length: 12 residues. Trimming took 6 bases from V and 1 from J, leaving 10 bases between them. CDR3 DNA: TGCAGCGTCGACAGTTATTCCTACGAGCAGTACGTC. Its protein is CSVDSYSYEQYV.

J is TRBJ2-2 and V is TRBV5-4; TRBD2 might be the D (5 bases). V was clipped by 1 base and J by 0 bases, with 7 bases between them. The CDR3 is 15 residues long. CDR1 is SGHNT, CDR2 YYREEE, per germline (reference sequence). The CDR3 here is CASSLPGTNTGELFF. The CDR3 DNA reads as TGTGCCAGCAGCTTGCCGGGGACGAACACCGGGGAGCTGTTTTTT.

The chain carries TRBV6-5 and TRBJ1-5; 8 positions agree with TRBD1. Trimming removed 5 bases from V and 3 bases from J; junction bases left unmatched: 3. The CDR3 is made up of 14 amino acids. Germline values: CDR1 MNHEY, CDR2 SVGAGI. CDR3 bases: TGTGCCAGCAGTATGGACAGGGCCAATCAGCCCCAGCATTTT. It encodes CASSMDRANQPQHF.